The TCR beta chain described here comes from a study of T cell changes during pregnancy in multiple sclerosis. Germline V CDR1 and CDR2: MNHEY, SVGAGI. CDR3 length equals 16 residues. V was pared by 4 bases and J by 2 bases, with 8 bases of the junction left unmatched. The assay was immunoSEQ multiplex PCR, and TCRdb's table has in-frame clones only and misses some. The table shows more than 70,000 clones, with roughly 92% occurring only once. The receptor comes from a female donor with multiple sclerosis, enrolled in a pregnancy study. The rearrangement uses TRBV6-5 and TRBJ2-7; TRBD2 matches 10 bases. This sample comprised peripheral blood, obtained before pregnancy. The CDR3 spells CASSSTISGRAYEQYF. CDR3 nucleotides: TGTGCCAGCAGTTCCACAATAAGCGGGAGGGCCTACGAGCAGTACTTC.